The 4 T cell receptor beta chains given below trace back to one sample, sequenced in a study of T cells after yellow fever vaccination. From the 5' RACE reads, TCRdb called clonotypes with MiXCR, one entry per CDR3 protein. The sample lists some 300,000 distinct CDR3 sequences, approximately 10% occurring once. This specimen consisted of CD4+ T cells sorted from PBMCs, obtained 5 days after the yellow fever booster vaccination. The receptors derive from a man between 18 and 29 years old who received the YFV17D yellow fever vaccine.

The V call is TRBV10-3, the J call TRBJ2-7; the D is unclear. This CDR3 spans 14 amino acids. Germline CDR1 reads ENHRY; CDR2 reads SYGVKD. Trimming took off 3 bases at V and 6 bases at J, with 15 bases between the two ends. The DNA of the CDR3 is TGTGCCATCAGTGAAGGACCCCCACGCGGCGAGCAGTACGTC. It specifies CAISEGPPRGEQYV.

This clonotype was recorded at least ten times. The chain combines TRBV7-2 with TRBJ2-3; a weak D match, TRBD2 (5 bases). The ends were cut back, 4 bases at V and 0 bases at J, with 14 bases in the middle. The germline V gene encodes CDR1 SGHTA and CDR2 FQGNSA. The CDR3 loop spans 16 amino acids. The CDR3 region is CASSWAGVGSTDTQYF. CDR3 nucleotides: TGTGCCAGCAGCTGGGCGGGTGTGGGTAGCACAGATACGCAGTATTTT.

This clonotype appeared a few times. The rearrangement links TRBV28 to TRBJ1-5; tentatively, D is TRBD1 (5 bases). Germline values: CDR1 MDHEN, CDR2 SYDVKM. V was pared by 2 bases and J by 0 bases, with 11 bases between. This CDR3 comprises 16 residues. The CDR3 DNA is TGTGCCAGCAGTTTAATGCGGGGGAATAGCAATCAGCCCCAGCATTTT. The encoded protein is CASSLMRGNSNQPQHF. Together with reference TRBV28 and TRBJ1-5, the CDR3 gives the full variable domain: DVKVTQSSRYLVKRTGEKVFLECVQDMDHENMFWYRQDPGLGLRLIYFSYDVKMKEKGDIPEGYSVSREKKERFSLILESASTNQTSMYLCASSLMRGNSNQPQHFGDGTRLSIL.

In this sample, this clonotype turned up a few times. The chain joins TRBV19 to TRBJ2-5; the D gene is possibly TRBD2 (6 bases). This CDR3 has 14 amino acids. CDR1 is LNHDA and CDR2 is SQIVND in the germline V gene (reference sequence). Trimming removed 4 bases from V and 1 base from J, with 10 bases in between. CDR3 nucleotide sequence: TGTGCCAGTAGTAGGGACTTCTCCCAAGAGACCCAGTACTTC. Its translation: CASSRDFSQETQYF.